This TCR beta chain was documented in a study of T cell repertoires in cytomegalovirus infection. With regard to this clonotype: Its cognate antigen is unknown. A far more abundant clone sits one base away, making this likely a read error.

The CDR3 runs 11 residues. Study outcomes and limitations: In two of eight donors, the top clonotype was HLA-C-restricted CMV-specific. Accumulated public TCR beta family frequency recognized individuals carrying CMV together with the relevant HLA.

Each CDR3 protein is one row after TCRdb ran MiXCR on the reads. Of hundreds of thousands of distinct CDR3 sequences listed, roughly 30% are singletons. The rearrangement joins TRBV12-3 or TRBV12-4 to TRBJ2-1, with D possibly being TRBD1 or TRBD2 (5 bases each). The clonotype comes from a human donor in good health (CMV status not recorded). Some clones in this sample may be carry-over from other donors' samples. The sequences come from cultured CD8+ T cells from PBMCs, collected from culture after CMV antigen stimulation. For the CDR3, the DNA is TGTGCCAACAGTTGGGGGAATGAGCAGTTCTTC. Translated, it gives CANSWGNEQFF.